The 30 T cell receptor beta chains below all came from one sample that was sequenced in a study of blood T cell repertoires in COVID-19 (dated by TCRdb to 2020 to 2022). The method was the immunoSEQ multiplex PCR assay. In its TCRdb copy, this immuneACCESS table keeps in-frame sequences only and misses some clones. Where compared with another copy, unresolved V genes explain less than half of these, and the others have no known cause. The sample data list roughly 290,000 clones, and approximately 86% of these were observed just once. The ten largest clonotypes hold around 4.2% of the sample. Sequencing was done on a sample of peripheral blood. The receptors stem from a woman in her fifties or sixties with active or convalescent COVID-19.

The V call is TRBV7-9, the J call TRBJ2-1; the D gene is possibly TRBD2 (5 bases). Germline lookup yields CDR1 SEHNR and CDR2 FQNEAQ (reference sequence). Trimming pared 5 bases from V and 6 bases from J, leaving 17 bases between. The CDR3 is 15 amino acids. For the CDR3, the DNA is TGTGCCAGCAGCGTCGGACTGGCCTTCGGCAATGAGCAGTTCTTC. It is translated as CASSVGLAFGNEQFF.

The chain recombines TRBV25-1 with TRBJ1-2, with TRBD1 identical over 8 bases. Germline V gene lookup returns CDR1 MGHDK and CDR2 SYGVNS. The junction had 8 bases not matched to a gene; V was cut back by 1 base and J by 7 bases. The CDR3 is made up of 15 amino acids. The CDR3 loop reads CASSESGQVYFGYTF. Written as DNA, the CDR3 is TGTGCCAGCAGTGAATCGGGACAGGTCTACTTTGGCTACACCTTC.

CDR3 sequence (DNA): TGCGCCAGCAGTTCTTGGACTAGCGAGACTTACAATGAGCAGTTCTTC. It is translated as CASSSWTSETYNEQFF. V gene TRBV10-2 combines with J gene TRBJ2-1, with TRBD2 matching 9 bases. The CDR3 totals 16 residues. Germline V lookup: CDR1 WSHSY, CDR2 SAAADI. Losses at the gene ends were 5 bases for V and 4 bases for J; bases not matched to a gene: 9.

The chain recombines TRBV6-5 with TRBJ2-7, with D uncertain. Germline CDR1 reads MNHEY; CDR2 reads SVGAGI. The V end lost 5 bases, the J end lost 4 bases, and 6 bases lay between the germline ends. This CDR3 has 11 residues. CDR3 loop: CASSSRYEQYF. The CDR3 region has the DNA TGTGCCAGCAGTAGCAGGTACGAGCAGTACTTC.

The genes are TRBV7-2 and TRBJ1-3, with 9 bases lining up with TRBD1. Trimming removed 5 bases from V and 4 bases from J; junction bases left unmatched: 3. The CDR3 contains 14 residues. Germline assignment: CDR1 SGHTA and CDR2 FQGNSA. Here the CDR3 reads CASSLGTGGNTIYF. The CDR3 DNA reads TGTGCCAGCAGCCTAGGGACAGGGGGAAACACCATATATTTT.

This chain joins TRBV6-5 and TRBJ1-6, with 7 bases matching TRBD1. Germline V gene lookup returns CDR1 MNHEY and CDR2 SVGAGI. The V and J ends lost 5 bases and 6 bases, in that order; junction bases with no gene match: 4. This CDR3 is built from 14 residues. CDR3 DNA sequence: TGTGCCAGCAGTCACCGGGACAGTAATTCACCCCTCCACTTT. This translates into CASSHRDSNSPLHF.

CDR3 bases: TGTGCCAGCAGCCAGGCGGGACTAGCGGGAGGGCGCGAGCAGTACTTC. It is translated as CASSQAGLAGGREQYF. V gene TRBV4-2 combines with J gene TRBJ2-7; TRBD2 aligns across 16 bases. This CDR3 has 16 residues. Germline-derived CDR1 and CDR2 are LGHNA and YNFKEQ. J gave up 6 bases and V 3 bases, and 5 bases lay outside the gene matches.

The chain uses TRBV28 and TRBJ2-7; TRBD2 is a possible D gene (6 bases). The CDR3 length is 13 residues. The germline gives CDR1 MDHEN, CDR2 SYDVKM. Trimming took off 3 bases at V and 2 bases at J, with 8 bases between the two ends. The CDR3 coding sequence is TGTGCCAGCAGTTTGCGGGATCCCTACGAGCAGTACTTC. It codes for CASSLRDPYEQYF.

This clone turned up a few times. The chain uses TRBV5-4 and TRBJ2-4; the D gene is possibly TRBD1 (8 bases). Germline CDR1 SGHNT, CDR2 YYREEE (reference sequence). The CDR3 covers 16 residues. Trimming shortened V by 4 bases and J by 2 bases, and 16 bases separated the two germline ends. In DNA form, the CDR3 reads TGTGCCAGCAGCCCAACAGGGGGGGATACCAAAAACATTCAGTACTTC. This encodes CASSPTGGDTKNIQYF.

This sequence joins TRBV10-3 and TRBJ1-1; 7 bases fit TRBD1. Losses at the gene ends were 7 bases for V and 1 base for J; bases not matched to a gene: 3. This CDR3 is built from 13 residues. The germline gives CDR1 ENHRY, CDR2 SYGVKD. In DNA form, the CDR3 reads TGTGCCATCACTGGGGACAGGAACACTGAAGCTTTCTTT. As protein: CAITGDRNTEAFF.

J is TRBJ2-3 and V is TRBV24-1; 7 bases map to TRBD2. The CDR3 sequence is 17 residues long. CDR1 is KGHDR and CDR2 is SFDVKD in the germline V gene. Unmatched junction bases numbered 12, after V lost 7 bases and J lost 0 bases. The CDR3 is CATSPGVGRESTDTQYF. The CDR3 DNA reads TGTGCCACCAGCCCCGGGGTGGGGCGGGAGAGCACAGATACGCAGTATTTT.

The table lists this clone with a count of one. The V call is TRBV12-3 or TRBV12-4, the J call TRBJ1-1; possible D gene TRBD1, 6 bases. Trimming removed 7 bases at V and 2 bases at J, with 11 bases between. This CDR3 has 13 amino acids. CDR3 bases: TGTGCCAGCATCGGGACACCAAACACTGAAGCTTTCTTT. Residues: CASIGTPNTEAFF.

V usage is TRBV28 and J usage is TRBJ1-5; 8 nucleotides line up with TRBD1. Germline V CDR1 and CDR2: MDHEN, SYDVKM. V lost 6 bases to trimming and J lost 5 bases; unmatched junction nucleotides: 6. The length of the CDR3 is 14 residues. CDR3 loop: CASSPYRGDQPQHF. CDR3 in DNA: TGTGCCAGCAGCCCATACAGGGGGGATCAGCCCCAGCATTTT. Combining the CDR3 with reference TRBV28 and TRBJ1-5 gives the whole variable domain DVKVTQSSRYLVKRTGEKVFLECVQDMDHENMFWYRQDPGLGLRLIYFSYDVKMKEKGDIPEGYSVSREKKERFSLILESASTNQTSMYLCASSPYRGDQPQHFGDGTRLSIL.

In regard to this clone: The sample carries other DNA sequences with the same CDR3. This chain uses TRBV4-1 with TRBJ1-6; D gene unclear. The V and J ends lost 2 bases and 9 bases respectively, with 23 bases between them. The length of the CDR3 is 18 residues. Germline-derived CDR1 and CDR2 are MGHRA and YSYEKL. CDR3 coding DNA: TGCGCCAGCAGCCAACCCCCCCCACGGGGTAAGTTCGGTTCACCCCTCCACTTT. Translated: CASSQPPPRGKFGSPLHF.

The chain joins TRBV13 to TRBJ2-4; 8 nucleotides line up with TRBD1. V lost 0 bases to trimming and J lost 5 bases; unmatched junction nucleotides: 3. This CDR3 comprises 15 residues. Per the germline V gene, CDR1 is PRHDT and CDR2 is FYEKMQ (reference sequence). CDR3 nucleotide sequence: TGTGCCAGCAGCTTAGGGACAGGGGTTCAAAACATTCAGTACTTC. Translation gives CASSLGTGVQNIQYF.

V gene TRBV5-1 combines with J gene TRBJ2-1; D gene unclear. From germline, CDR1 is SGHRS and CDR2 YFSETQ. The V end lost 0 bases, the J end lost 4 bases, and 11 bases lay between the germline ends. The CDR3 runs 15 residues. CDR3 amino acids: CASSLVGDPYNEQFF. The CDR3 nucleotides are TGCGCCAGCAGCTTGGTAGGAGACCCTTACAATGAGCAGTTCTTC.

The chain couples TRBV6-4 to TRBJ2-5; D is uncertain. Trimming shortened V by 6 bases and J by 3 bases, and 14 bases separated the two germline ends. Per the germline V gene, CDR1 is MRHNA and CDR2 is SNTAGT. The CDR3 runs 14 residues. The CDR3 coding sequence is TGTGCCAGCAGCATGGCCGATCTGGAAGAGACCCAGTACTTC. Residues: CASSMADLEETQYF.

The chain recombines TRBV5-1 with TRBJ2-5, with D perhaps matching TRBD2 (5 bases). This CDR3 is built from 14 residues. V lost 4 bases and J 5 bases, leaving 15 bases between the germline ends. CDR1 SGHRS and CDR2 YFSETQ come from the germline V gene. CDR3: CASSPNRGEETQYF. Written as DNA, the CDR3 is TGCGCCAGCAGCCCTAATCGTGGGGAGGAGACCCAGTACTTC.

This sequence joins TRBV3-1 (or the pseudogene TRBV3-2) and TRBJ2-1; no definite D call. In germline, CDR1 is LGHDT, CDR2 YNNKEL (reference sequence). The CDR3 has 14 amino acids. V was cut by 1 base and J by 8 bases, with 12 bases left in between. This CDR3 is CASSQAPGSDEQFF. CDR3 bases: TGTGCCAGCAGCCAAGCCCCAGGTTCTGATGAGCAGTTCTTC.

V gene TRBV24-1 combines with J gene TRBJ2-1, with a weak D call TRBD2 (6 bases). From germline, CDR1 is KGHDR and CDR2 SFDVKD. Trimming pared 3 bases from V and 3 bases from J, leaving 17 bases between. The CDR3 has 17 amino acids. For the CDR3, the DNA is TGTGCCACCAGTGATCCCCGACAGAGGGAGGACTACAATGAGCAGTTCTTC. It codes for CATSDPRQREDYNEQFF.

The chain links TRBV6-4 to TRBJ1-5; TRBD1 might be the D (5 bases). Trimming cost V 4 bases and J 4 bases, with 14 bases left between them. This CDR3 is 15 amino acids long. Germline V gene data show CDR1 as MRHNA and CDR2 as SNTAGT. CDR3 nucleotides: TGTGCCAGCAGTGTCGGGGGAATAAGGAATCAGCCCCAGCATTTT. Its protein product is CASSVGGIRNQPQHF.

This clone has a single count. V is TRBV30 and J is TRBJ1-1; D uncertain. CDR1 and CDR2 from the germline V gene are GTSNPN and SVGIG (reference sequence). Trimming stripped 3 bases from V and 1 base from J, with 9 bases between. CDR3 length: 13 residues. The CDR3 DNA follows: TGTGCCTGGAGACAGTACAGGAACACTGAAGCTTTCTTT. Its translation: CAWRQYRNTEAFF.

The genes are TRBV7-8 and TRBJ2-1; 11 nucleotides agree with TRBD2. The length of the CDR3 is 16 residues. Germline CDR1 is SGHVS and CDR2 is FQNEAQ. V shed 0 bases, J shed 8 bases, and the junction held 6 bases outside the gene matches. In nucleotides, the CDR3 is TGTGCCAGCAGCTTAGCACGGCTAGCGGGAGGCTATGAGCAGTTCTTC. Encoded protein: CASSLARLAGGYEQFF. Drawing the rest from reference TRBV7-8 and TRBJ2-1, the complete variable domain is GAGVSQSPRYKVAKRGQDVALRCDPISGHVSLFWYQQALGQGPEFLTYFQNEAQLDKSGLPSDRFFAERPEGSVSTLKIQRTQQEDSAVYLCASSLARLAGGYEQFFGPGTRLTVL.

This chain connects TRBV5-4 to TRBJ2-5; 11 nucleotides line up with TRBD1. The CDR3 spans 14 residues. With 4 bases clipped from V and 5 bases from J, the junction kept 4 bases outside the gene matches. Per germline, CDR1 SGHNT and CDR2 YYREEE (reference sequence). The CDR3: CASSPGQGGETQYF. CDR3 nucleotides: TGTGCCAGCAGCCCGGGACAGGGGGGGGAGACCCAGTACTTC.

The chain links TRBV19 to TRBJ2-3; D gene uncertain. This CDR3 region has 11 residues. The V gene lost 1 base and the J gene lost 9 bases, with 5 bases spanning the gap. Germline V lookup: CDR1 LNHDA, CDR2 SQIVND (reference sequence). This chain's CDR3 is CASSIGVTQYF. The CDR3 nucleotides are TGTGCCAGTAGTATAGGAGTGACGCAGTATTTT.

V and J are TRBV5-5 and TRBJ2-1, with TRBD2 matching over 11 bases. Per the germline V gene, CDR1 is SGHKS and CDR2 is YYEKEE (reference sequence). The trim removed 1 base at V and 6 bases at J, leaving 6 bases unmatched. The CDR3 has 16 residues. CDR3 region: CASSLYSGRGVNEQFF. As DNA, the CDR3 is TGTGCCAGCAGCTTGTATAGCGGGAGGGGGGTCAATGAGCAGTTCTTC.

CDR3 region: CAISGTGAGYTF. DNA for the CDR3: TGTGCCATCAGCGGGACAGGGGCTGGCTACACCTTC. The chain is built from TRBV10-3 and TRBJ1-2; 10 bases are a match to TRBD1. J gave up 7 bases and V 6 bases, and 2 bases lay outside the gene matches. The CDR3 extends over 12 amino acids. Germline CDR1 is ENHRY and CDR2 is SYGVKD.

Here the CDR3 reads CASSAGGHEQYF. CDR3 sequence (DNA): TGCGCCAGCAGCGCGGGGGGCCACGAGCAGTACTTC. The chain uses TRBV5-1 and TRBJ2-7; 8 positions agree with TRBD2. Trimming at V came to 4 bases and at J to 5 bases, leaving 2 bases not matched to a gene. The CDR3 length is 12 residues. Germline CDR1 SGHRS, CDR2 YFSETQ.

CDR3 residues: CASSVATGADTQYF. The DNA of the CDR3 is TGTGCCAGCAGCGTAGCAACGGGGGCAGATACGCAGTATTTT. The gene calls are TRBV9 and TRBJ2-3; a weak D match, TRBD2 (6 bases). Per the germline V gene, CDR1 is SGDLS and CDR2 is YYNGEE. Trimming took 0 bases from V and 4 from J, leaving 9 bases between them. The CDR3 is 14 amino acids.

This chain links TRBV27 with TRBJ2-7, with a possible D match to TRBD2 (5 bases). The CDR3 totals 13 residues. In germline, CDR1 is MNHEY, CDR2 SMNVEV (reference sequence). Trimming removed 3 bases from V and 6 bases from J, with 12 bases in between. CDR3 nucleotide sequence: TGTGCCAGCAGTTTCGGGGTTAGGAGCGAGCAGTACTTC. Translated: CASSFGVRSEQYF.